Sequencing of this TCR beta chain was carried out in a study of shared clonotypes between healthy human individuals. Study conclusions and caveats: Clonotype sharing across donors was expected to vary with sequencing depth.

In regard to this clone: Its antigen is as yet unknown.

CDR1 WNHNN and CDR2 SYGVQD come from the germline V gene (reference sequence). CDR3 length: 17 amino acids. Trimming removed 1 base from V and 0 bases from J, with 10 bases in between. Genomic DNA of every subset was divided equally among multiple immunoSEQ plates. This table comes from immunoSEQ multiplex PCR, and its TCRdb copy is limited to in-frame clones, with some not included. The sample gives about 490,000 clones, 70% to 80% of which show up once; roughly 13% is in the top ten. The donors were adults (healthy and HIV-negative) with no recent acute infections or vaccinations. This receptor was taken from a woman in her forties in good health. Some clones in this sample may be carry-over from other donors' samples. Sequencing input: PBMCs. The V call is TRBV10-1, the J call TRBJ2-6; TRBD1 or TRBD2 may be the D gene (5 bases each). The CDR3 bases are TGCGCCAGCAGTGAGTGGGGGAACTTCTCTGGGGCCAACGTCCTGACTTTC. Its translation is CASSEWGNFSGANVLTF.